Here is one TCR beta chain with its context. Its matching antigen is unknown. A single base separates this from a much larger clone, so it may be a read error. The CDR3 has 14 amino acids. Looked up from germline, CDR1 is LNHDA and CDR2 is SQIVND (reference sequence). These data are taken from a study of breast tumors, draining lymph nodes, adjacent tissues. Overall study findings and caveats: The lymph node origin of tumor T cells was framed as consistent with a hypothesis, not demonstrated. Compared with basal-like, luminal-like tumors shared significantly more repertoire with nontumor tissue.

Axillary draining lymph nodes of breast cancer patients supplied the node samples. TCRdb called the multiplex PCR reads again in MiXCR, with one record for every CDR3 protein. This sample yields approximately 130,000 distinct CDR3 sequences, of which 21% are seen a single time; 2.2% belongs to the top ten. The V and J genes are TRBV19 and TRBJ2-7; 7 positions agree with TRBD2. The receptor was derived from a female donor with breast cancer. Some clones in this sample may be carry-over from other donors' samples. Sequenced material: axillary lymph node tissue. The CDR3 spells CASTEEAGPYVQYF. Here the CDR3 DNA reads TGTGCCAGTACGGAAGAAGCGGGACCATACGTGCAGTACTTC. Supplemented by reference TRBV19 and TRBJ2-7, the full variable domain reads DGGITQSPKYLFRKEGQNVTLSCEQNLNHDAMYWYRQDPGQGLRLIYYSQIVNDFQKGDIAEGYSVSREKKESFPLTVTSAQKNPTAFYLCASTEEAGPYVQYFGPGTRLTVT.